This T cell receptor beta chain was captured by sequencing in a study of T cells in Graves' hyperthyroidism and ophthalmopathy (dated by TCRdb to the late 2010s). About the study as a whole: Peripheral blood was collected at initial diagnosis, before any treatment. A discovery cohort of fewer than 110 patients, approximately 44 with Graves' ophthalmopathy and 55 to 60 with stable Graves' hyperthyroidism, was used to find distinguishing TCR V-J signatures. Whether ophthalmopathy could be predicted prospectively was tested in an independent validation cohort made up of about 18 hyperthyroidism patients plus 17 patients who later progressed to ophthalmopathy. For training and testing, the roughly 93 patients in the discovery cohort were randomly divided in a 7:3 ratio. The study also compared thyroid tissue and blood T-cell repertoires from more than five Graves' hyperthyroidism patients. Once sampling was done, hyperthyroidism patients were given methimazole at a starting dose of 30 mg daily, whereas ophthalmopathy patients were given high-dose intravenous methylprednisolone. According to the paper, TCR Vbeta CDR3 sequencing was carried out on 135 peripheral blood samples, which came from 40 to 45 ophthalmopathy, some 73 hyperthyroidism and approximately 17 progressor patients. What the authors observed across the whole study: In validation, progression to ophthalmopathy was predicted by the model with 70.59% sensitivity and 72% to 80% specificity, a median of approximately 6.5 months before onset. A model built on a 13 V-J signature distinguished ophthalmopathy from stable hyperthyroidism, reaching around 87% sensitivity and about 81% specificity in cross-validation and 80%/75% in testing. Most expanded thyroid clonotypes (frequency above 0.001) were also detected in blood, suggesting blood repertoires may reflect thyroid immune responses. Sample size was not statistically predetermined, and investigators were not blinded to group allocation.

Graves' hyperthyroidism was defined as stable when no progression to ophthalmopathy occurred over 18 months of follow-up. Hyperthyroidism patients were newly diagnosed, had a disease duration of under 2 months, and were aged 18 to 65 years. The study excluded patients with uncontrolled infections, other autoimmune diseases, pregnancy or lactation. Diagnoses were based on clinical symptoms, serum thyroxine and TRAb, thyroid ultrasound and orbital computed tomography. Ficoll-Paque density gradient centrifugation was used to isolate PBMCs from approximately 11 ml of fresh peripheral blood. Trizol reagent was used to extract total RNA, and RNA quality was then checked on an Agilent 2100 Bioanalyzer. This clonotype has a handful of counts. It lacks a known antigen. Per-nucleotide qualities are absent, and no much larger clonotype sits a single base away. The TCR beta CDR3 regions were amplified from the RNA transcripts. For the first round of RT-PCR on the TCR CDR3, the HTBI primer set was used together with the Qiagen OneStep RT-PCR kit. Libraries were constructed in a second round of multiplex PCR, after which size selection and purification were performed. Paired-end sequencing of the libraries was performed with 100 bp reads on an Illumina HiSeq2000. The authors' pipeline ran thus. SOAPnuke was used to process the raw data, throwing out any read that contained adapters or uncalled bases, had a mean Phred below 15, or lacked an exact constant-primer or identifier match. COPE v1.2.5 was used to merge high-quality paired reads, and clonotypes were defined as unique nucleotide sequences. MiTCR v1.1 was used to align clonotypes to the IMGT TRBV, TRBD and TRBJ reference segments. The analysis was restricted to V-J combinations with a frequency above 0.0001, which together covered roughly 99% of the repertoires. The TCS score was defined as F50 (clonal expansion) divided by E x V (chaos), with BLOSUM62-based TCRdist calculated between CDR3 peptides within each V-J. Welch's t-statistics and random forest reduced just over 500 V-J features to 13, which were used in a naive Bayes classifier (R e1071). TCRdb reprocessed the public reads (quality trimming at Q25 with fastp, clone calling with MiXCR) and kept in-frame beta chains. Merged by CDR3 protein, the rows form single entries marked with the most common genes and DNA. TCRdb, not the original authors, processed these V and J calls. Across this sample there are 300,000 to 450,000 distinct CDR3 sequences, with 15% seen only once. The biggest ten clones account for less than 35% of the sample.

The sequencing input was blood. The source is a woman younger than 45 with Graves' hyperthyroidism.

The DNA sequence is TGCGCCAGCAGCCCGAAAGGGACTAGCGGGAGTGTGACAGATACGCAGTATTTT. It translates to CASSPKGTSGSVTDTQYF. The V and J segments used are TRBV5-1 and TRBJ2-3; TRBD2 agrees with 14 junctional bases. Sequences SGHRS (CDR1) and YFSETQ (CDR2) are obtained from the germline V gene. Reading from cysteine to phenylalanine, the CDR3 counts 18 amino acids. The entry retains the CDR3 DNA only, 54 bases that are in frame from base 1. Unmatched junction bases come to 10, with V trimmed by 4 bases and J by 3 bases.